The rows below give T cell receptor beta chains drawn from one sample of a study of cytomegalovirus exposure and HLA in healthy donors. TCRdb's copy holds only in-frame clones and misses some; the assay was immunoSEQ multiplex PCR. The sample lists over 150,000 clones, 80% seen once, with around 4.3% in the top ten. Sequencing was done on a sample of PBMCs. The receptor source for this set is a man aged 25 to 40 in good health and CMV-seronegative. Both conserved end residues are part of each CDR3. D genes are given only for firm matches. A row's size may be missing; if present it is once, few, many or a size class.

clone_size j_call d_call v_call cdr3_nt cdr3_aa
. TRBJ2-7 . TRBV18 TGTGCCAGCTCACCACGGGTTAGGGGGATGAAAGAGCAGTACTTC CASSPRVRGMKEQYF
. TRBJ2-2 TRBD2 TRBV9 TGTGCCAGCAGCCCGGGGGGGTCCACCGGGGAGCTGTTTTTT CASSPGGSTGELFF
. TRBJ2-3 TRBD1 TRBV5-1 TGCGCCAGCAGCCTATATAGGACAGGGAGCACAGATACGCAGTATTTT CASSLYRTGSTDTQYF
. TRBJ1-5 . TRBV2 TGTGCCAGCAGTGAAAGGCTCAACAGGGAAAGTCAGCCCCAGCATTTT CASSERLNRESQPQHF
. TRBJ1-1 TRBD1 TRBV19 TGTGCCAGTAGTGGGGACAGGGGGCGGAACACTGAAGCTTTCTTT CASSGDRGRNTEAFF
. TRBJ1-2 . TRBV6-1 TGTGCCAGCAGTGAAGCGGGCTCCGTTTATGGCTACACCTTC CASSEAGSVYGYTF
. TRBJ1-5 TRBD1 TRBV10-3 TGTGCCATCAGTGAGGGGGACAGGGCGGTTCAGCCCCAGCATTTT CAISEGDRAVQPQHF
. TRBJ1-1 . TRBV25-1 TGTGCCAGCAGTCCCCCGGTAGGGAGCGCTGAAGCTTTCTTT CASSPPVGSAEAFF
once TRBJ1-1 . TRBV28 TGTGCCAGCAGTTTATCGGTGAACACTGAAGCTTTCTTT CASSLSVNTEAFF
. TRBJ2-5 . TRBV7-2 TGTGCCAGCAGCCTCAGGGTTTTAAGGGAGACCCAGTACTTC CASSLRVLRETQYF
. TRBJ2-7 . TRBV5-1 TGCGCCAGCAGGCTCGAGGGCCACATGTTATACGAGCAGTACTTC CASRLEGHMLYEQYF
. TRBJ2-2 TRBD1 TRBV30 TGTGCCTGGAGAGTTACCGGGACAGGGAATTCCGGGGAGCTGTTTTTT CAWRVTGTGNSGELFF
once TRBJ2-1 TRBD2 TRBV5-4 TGTGCCAGCAGCATACTAGCGGGAGGGCCGGATGAGCAGTTCTTC CASSILAGGPDEQFF
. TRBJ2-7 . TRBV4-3 TGCGCCAGCAGCCAGCAGGCTTCCGGGACTTTACCCTACGAGCAGTACTTC CASSQQASGTLPYEQYF
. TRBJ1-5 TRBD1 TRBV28 TGTGCCAGCTTGAGACAGGGAGGCAATCAGCCCCAGCATTTT CASLRQGGNQPQHF
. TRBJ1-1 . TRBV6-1 TGTGCCAGCCAGGGAATCATGAACACTGAAGCTTTCTTT CASQGIMNTEAFF
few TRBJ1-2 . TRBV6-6 TGTGCCAGCAGAGGAGAGAACTATGGCTACACCTTC CASRGENYGYTF
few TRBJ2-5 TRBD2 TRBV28 TGTGCCAGCAGTTTTACGGGACTAGGAACCCAGTACTTC CASSFTGLGTQYF
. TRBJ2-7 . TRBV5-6 TGTGCCAGCAGCTTGTTCAGTCTCAACTACGAGCAGTACTTC CASSLFSLNYEQYF
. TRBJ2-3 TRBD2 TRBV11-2 TGTGCCAGCAGCCCCCGGTGGTCAGCGGGGGAGCCCACAGATACGCAGTATTTT CASSPRWSAGEPTDTQYF
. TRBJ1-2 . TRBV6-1 TGTGCCAGCACGCTGCAGGGGTTGGATGGCTACACCTTC CASTLQGLDGYTF
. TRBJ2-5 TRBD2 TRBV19 TGTGCCAGTAGTACCCGGACTAGCGCCCAAGAGACCCAGTACTTC CASSTRTSAQETQYF
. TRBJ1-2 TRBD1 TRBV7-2 TGTGCCAGCAGACCTACAGGGGACGGCTATGGCTACACCTTC CASRPTGDGYGYTF
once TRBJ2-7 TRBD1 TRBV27 TGTGCCAGCAGATCTCCACCTTGGGACAGGGTCCCCTACGAGCAGTACTTC CASRSPPWDRVPYEQYF
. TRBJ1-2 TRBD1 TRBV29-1 TGCAGCGTTGCAGGGGGGAACTATGGCTACACCTTC CSVAGGNYGYTF
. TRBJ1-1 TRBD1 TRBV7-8 TGTGCCAGCAGCCCAATTCAGACAGGGACAACTGAAGCTTTCTTT CASSPIQTGTTEAFF
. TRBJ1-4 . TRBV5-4 TGTGCCAGCAGTTATCCAGGGGCAGATGATGAAAAACTGTTTTTT CASSYPGADDEKLFF
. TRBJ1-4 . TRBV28 TGTGCCAGCAGTGCCACCGGGGAAACTAATGAAAAACTGTTTTTT CASSATGETNEKLFF
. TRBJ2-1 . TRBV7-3 TGTGCCAGCAGCTTAGCGTCTCCCCGCGATGAGCAGTTCTTC CASSLASPRDEQFF